This record covers a single TCR beta chain. This sample was included in a study of blood T cells in healthy people across ages. With a J-beta primer mix and a sample-barcoded 5' primer, a second PCR ran about 7 to 12 cycles. TCRdb ran MiXCR on the 5' RACE reads and lists one entry per CDR3 protein. The data contain about 1.4 million distinct CDR3 sequences, roughly 60% of them singletons. CDR1 and CDR2 from the germline V gene are SGHAT and FQNNGV. J lost 8 bases, V lost 1 base, and 8 bases had no gene match. The CDR3 is 15 residues long. Material: blood. This receptor was taken from a man between 18 and 29 years old in good health. The chain links TRBV11-2 to TRBJ2-1; 7 bases align to TRBD1. CDR3 residues: CASSLAYRQGDEQFF. CDR3 bases: TGTGCCAGCAGCTTAGCTTACCGACAGGGCGATGAGCAGTTCTTC.